Following are 4 T cell receptor beta chains from one sample sequenced in a study of vaccination and CD4 T cells after COVID-19. With the Oncomine TCR Beta short-read assay, DNA from cultured CD4+ T cells was sequenced. Each CDR3 protein gets one entry after TCRdb re-called the PCR reads with MiXCR. The sample yields 20,000 to 25,000 distinct CDR3 sequences, less than 65% seen once. Treatment described: approximately 11-day PBMC culture with coronavirus spike peptide pools or control peptides (ViraFEST assay). Their antigens are not known. Sequencing was performed on CD4+ T cells from blood, cultured in vitro, taken after SARS-CoV-2 vaccination. These receptors originate from a human donor who received a COVID-19 vaccine.

V and J are TRBV30 and TRBJ1-5, with D possibly being TRBD1 (6 bases). V was shortened by 1 base and J by 7 bases, with 20 bases between the two germline ends. The CDR3 length is 16 residues. CDR1 is GTSNPN, CDR2 SVGIG, per germline (reference sequence). Here the CDR3 DNA reads TGTGCCTGGAGTGAAGGGGGGGCGTTCGGTGGACAGCCCCAGCATTTT. Its translation is CAWSEGGAFGGQPQHF.

The V gene is TRBV6-4, the J gene TRBJ2-7; D remains ambiguous. This CDR3 contains 14 residues. V gave up 5 bases and J gave up 1 base, with 12 bases separating them. CDR1 and CDR2 (germline): MRHNA, SNTAGT. CDR3 bases: TGTGCCAGCAGTAAAGACAAGGGTTCCTACGAGCAGTACTTC. As protein: CASSKDKGSYEQYF.

The rearrangement uses TRBV10-3 and TRBJ1-4; D gene ambiguous. There are 16 residues in the CDR3. CDR1 ENHRY and CDR2 SYGVKD come from the germline V gene. V was pared by 0 bases and J by 11 bases, with 19 bases between. CDR3 region: CAISESTSLRAGKLFF. CDR3 sequence (DNA): TGTGCCATCAGTGAGTCGACGTCGCTTAGGGCTGGGAAACTGTTTTTT.

This clonotype was seen a handful of times. The chain recombines TRBV6-8 with TRBJ1-5; no clear D. CDR3 length: 14 amino acids. V was shortened by 1 base and J by 1 base, with 5 bases between the two germline ends. Germline V CDR1 and CDR2: MNHGY, SAAAGT. The CDR3 loop reads CASSYWPSNQPQHF. In nucleotides, the CDR3 is TGTGCCAGCAGTTACTGGCCGAGCAATCAGCCCCAGCATTTT.